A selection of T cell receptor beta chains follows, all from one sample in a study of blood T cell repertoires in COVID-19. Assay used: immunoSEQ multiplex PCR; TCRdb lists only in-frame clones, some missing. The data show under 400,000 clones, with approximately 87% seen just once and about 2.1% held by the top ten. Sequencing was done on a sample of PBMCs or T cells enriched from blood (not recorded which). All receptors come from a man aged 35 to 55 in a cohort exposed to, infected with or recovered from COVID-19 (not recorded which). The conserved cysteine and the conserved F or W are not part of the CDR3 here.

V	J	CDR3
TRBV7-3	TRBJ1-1	ASSLTQGEAF
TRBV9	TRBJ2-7	ASSVGTSGFYEQY
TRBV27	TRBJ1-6	ASSLSPPTTPPGNSPLH
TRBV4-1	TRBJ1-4	ASSQATTNEKLF
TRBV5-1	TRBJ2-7	ASSGQGTSSYEQY
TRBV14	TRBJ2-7	ASSRQQGEFYEQY
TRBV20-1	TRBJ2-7	SASRASGVNEQY
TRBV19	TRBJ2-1	ASKKGDYNEQF
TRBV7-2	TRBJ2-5	ASSTQTGAVETQY
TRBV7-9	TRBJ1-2	ASSLVLGVGANYGYT
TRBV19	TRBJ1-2	ASSSNDRAYGYT
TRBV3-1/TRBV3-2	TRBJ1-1	ASSHTKEGEAF
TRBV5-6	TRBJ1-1	ASSLPGGREAF
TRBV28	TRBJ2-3	ASIWGQGSDTQY
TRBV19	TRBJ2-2	ASSTGTGGGRELF
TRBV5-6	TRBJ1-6	ASSLRVGDSPLH
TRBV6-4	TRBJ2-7	ASSPAGGETYEQY
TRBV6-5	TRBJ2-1	ASRPLAGGRFEQF
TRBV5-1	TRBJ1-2	ASRGDTAYYGYT
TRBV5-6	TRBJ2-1	ASSYWRYIYNEQF
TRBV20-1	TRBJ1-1	SARRWAEAF
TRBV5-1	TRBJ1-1	ASSADITGRVRTEAF
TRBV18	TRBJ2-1	ASSPLAGYTYNEQF
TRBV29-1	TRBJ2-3	SVEGLASTDTQY
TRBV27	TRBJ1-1	ASSRRVMNTEAF
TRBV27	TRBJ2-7	ASSSLAAGALEQY
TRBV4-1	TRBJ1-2	ASSQETANYGYT
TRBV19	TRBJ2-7	ASSILAVGSYEQY
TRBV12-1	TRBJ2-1	ASSRLSSGRTYNEQF